A single sample is the source of the 24 T cell receptor beta chains below, sequenced in a study of response to subunit inactivated influenza vaccine. One entry per CDR3 protein results from TCRdb running MiXCR on the RT-PCR reads. This sample has 500,000 to 600,000 distinct CDR3 sequences, with approximately 10% found just once. Sequenced material: PBMCs from blood, taken on the day of vaccination. The receptors stem from a man aged 50 or older who received an inactivated influenza vaccine.

This clonotype was seen many times. The chain employs TRBV4-3 and TRBJ2-7, with 7 bases that match TRBD2. In germline, CDR1 is LGHNA, CDR2 YSLEER. J lost 2 bases, V lost 4 bases, and 5 bases had no gene match. The CDR3 has 14 amino acids. The CDR3 region has the DNA TGCGCCAGCAGCCTGGGGCTAGCGGCCTACGAGCAGTACTTC. Its protein is CASSLGLAAYEQYF.

V gene TRBV29-1 combines with J gene TRBJ2-3; 7 bases are shared with TRBD1. Germline loops: CDR1 SQVTM, CDR2 ANQGSEA. With 3 bases clipped from V and 2 bases from J, the junction kept 11 bases outside the gene matches. The CDR3 loop spans 16 amino acids. The CDR3 loop is CSVERGPVLITDTQYF. The DNA of the CDR3 is TGCAGCGTTGAGAGGGGGCCCGTTCTAATCACAGATACGCAGTATTTT.

The CDR3 DNA is TGTGCCAGCAGTGACATTGGTGGCAGGGTCAACACTGAAGCTTTCTTT. Residues: CASSDIGGRVNTEAFF. V and J are TRBV2 and TRBJ1-1; D is possibly TRBD1 (5 bases). This CDR3 has 16 amino acids. Trimming removed 3 bases at V and 2 bases at J, with 16 bases between. Germline V lookup: CDR1 SNHLY, CDR2 FYNNEI.

The rearrangement joins TRBV7-9 to TRBJ2-4; tentatively, D is TRBD2 (5 bases). The V end lost 5 bases, the J end lost 8 bases, and 19 bases lay between the germline ends. The CDR3 contains 15 residues. In germline, CDR1 is SEHNR, CDR2 FQNEAQ (reference sequence). The CDR3 protein is CASSPTSAGTDIQYF. The CDR3 DNA reads TGTGCCAGCAGCCCAACATCGGCGGGTACGGACATTCAGTACTTC.

This chain uses TRBV11-2 with TRBJ2-3; D uncertain. Trimming left V 6 bases short and J 8 bases short, with 30 bases between. The CDR3 runs to 18 residues. Germline assignment: CDR1 SGHAT and CDR2 FQNNGV. CDR3 loop: CASSDTIRTVLREVTQYF. The CDR3 DNA is TGTGCCAGCAGTGATACCATTCGGACGGTTCTTCGTGAGGTTACGCAGTATTTT.

The table lists this clonotype with many counts. The rearrangement links TRBV7-8 to TRBJ2-7, with no clear D. Per the germline V gene, CDR1 is SGHVS and CDR2 is FQNEAQ. The CDR3 covers 11 residues. V was cut by 1 base and J by 6 bases, with 4 bases left in between. CDR3: CASSLVSEQYF. The CDR3 DNA reads TGTGCCAGCAGCTTAGTTTCCGAGCAGTACTTC.

The J gene is TRBJ1-4, the V gene TRBV12-3 or TRBV12-4; no clear D gene. The CDR3 sequence is 14 residues long. V was shortened by 4 bases and J by 0 bases, with 6 bases between the two germline ends. CDR3 DNA: TGTGCCAGCAGTTCTGCTGCAACTAATGAAAAACTGTTTTTT. It translates to CASSSAATNEKLFF.

This clonotype was detected ten times or more. The chain carries TRBV20-1 and TRBJ2-1; D possibly matches TRBD1 or TRBD2 (6 bases each). V was clipped by 7 bases and J by 9 bases, with 19 bases between them. This CDR3 comprises 13 residues. Germline V gene data show CDR1 as DFQATT and CDR2 as SNEGSKA (reference sequence). The CDR3 loop is CSVKKGGSGEQFF. In nucleotides, the CDR3 is TGCAGTGTAAAAAAGGGGGGTTCCGGTGAGCAGTTCTTC.

This chain uses TRBV6-4 with TRBJ2-7; D is perhaps TRBD2 (5 bases). The CDR3 spans 14 residues. The V and J ends lost 9 bases and 2 bases respectively, with 17 bases between them. The germline V gene encodes CDR1 MRHNA and CDR2 SNTAGT. CDR3 nucleotide sequence: TGTGCCAGATTTCACCCGAGCGGTGCCTACGAGCAGTACTTC. Amino acid sequence: CARFHPSGAYEQYF.

This clonotype showed up many times. J is TRBJ2-3 and V is TRBV6-5; D is unclear. The germline V and J ends were trimmed by 0 bases and 3 bases, with 4 bases remaining between them. Germline lookup yields CDR1 MNHEY and CDR2 SVGAGI. The CDR3 is 13 amino acids. The CDR3 is CASSYSGTDTQYF. The DNA for the CDR3 is TGTGCCAGCAGTTACTCAGGGACAGATACGCAGTATTTT.

The chain combines TRBV14 with TRBJ1-1; 7 bases match TRBD1. The V and J ends lost 6 bases and 0 bases, in that order; junction bases with no gene match: 13. CDR3 size: 17 residues. Germline-derived CDR1 and CDR2 are SGHDN and FVKESK. The CDR3 DNA reads TGTGCCAGCAGAGCCGGGACAGCACCCGACATGAACACTGAAGCTTTCTTT. Amino acids: CASRAGTAPDMNTEAFF.

This chain connects TRBV12-3 or TRBV12-4 to TRBJ2-1; 7 nucleotides match TRBD1. V lost 5 bases to trimming and J lost 3 bases; unmatched junction nucleotides: 4. This CDR3 is built from 14 residues. CDR3 residues: CASSPGTVYNEQFF. The CDR3 DNA follows: TGTGCCAGCAGTCCCGGGACAGTCTACAATGAGCAGTTCTTC.

This clonotype was detected a few times. In DNA form, the CDR3 reads TGTGCCAGCAGCCCGGAACTAGCGGGGGGATCCTTCTACGAGCAGTACTTC. It yields the protein CASSPELAGGSFYEQYF. The chain couples TRBV4-2 to TRBJ2-7; 12 bases are a match to TRBD2. The CDR3 has 17 residues. Germline trimming cut 4 bases from V and 3 bases from J; bases unmatched to any gene: 10. Germline lookup yields CDR1 LGHNA and CDR2 YNFKEQ.

This chain links TRBV18 with TRBJ1-5; unclear D gene. Germline CDR1 KGHSH, CDR2 LQKENI. Trimming left V 4 bases short and J 4 bases short, with 8 bases between. There are 13 residues in the CDR3. In nucleotides, the CDR3 is TGTGCCAGCTCACGAAACGATAATCAGCCCCAGCATTTT. Translating gives CASSRNDNQPQHF.

The chain carries TRBV20-1 and TRBJ2-5; the match to TRBD2 covers 12 bases. The ends lost 3 bases at V and 0 bases at J; junction bases unmatched: 5. This CDR3 has 16 residues. Germline CDR1 is DFQATT and CDR2 is SNEGSKA (reference sequence). CDR3 nucleotide sequence: TGCAGTGCTAGGAAGCTAGCGGGGGGGTACCAAGAGACCCAGTACTTC. Protein: CSARKLAGGYQETQYF.

This chain connects TRBV12-3 or TRBV12-4 to TRBJ2-2; D is perhaps TRBD1 (6 bases). Trimming took 5 bases from V and 0 from J, leaving 16 bases between them. CDR3 length: 17 residues. The DNA for the CDR3 is TGTGCCAGCAGTCCACCACCGGGACATTCGAACACCGGGGAGCTGTTTTTT. Translated, it gives CASSPPPGHSNTGELFF.

This chain connects TRBV10-3 to TRBJ1-5; weak D call: TRBD1 (5 bases). V was shortened by 7 bases and J by 4 bases, with 20 bases between the two germline ends. The CDR3 length is 16 residues. Germline V gene sequence: CDR1 ENHRY, CDR2 SYGVKD. The CDR3 sequence is CAITDADFWGNQPQHF. The DNA for the CDR3 is TGTGCCATCACCGACGCAGATTTTTGGGGGAATCAGCCCCAGCATTTT.

The rearrangement links TRBV15 to TRBJ1-2; 7 bases agree with TRBD1. Trimming took 2 bases from V and 5 from J; bases not matched to a gene: 8. Germline assignment: CDR1 LNHNV and CDR2 YYDKDF (reference sequence). The CDR3 spans 15 residues. CDR3 region: CATSRTRTGLYGYTF. The CDR3 coding sequence is TGTGCCACCAGCAGAACTAGGACAGGTTTATATGGCTACACCTTC.

This clonotype was observed at least ten times. The germline gene is not matched at one end of the junction; a read error may be the cause. This chain joins TRBV5-1 and TRBJ2-1; no clear D. The CDR3 covers 13 residues. Per germline, CDR1 SGHRS and CDR2 YFSETQ. This CDR3 is CASSPSSYNEQFF. The CDR3 region has the DNA TGTGCCAGCAGTCCGAGCTCCTACAATGAGCAGTTCTTC. The variable domain in full, with the rest retrieved from reference TRBV5-1 and TRBJ2-1, is KAGVTQTPRYLIKTRGQQVTLSCSPISGHRSVSWYQQTPGQGLQFLFEYFSETQRNKGNFPGRFSGRQFSNSRSEMNVSTLELGDSALYLCASSPSSYNEQFFGPGTRLTVL.

The CDR3 reads CASKRDTMTYEQYF. In DNA form, the CDR3 reads TGTGCCAGCAAGAGGGACACCATGACCTACGAGCAGTACTTC. The gene calls are TRBV27 and TRBJ2-7; D might be TRBD1 (6 bases). Per germline, CDR1 MNHEY and CDR2 SMNVEV (reference sequence). The CDR3 has 14 residues. The germline V and J ends were trimmed by 7 bases and 2 bases, with 15 bases remaining between them.

This clonotype was counted only a few times. The gene calls are TRBV24-1 and TRBJ2-5, with 10 bases lining up with TRBD1. Trimming took 7 bases from V and 2 from J; bases not matched to a gene: 0. Germline-derived CDR1 and CDR2 are KGHDR and SFDVKD. The CDR3 has 13 residues. CDR3 in amino acids: CATRDRGQETQYF. CDR3 coding DNA: TGTGCCACCAGGGACAGGGGGCAAGAGACCCAGTACTTC.

The V gene is TRBV15, the J gene TRBJ2-5; tentative D call: TRBD1 (6 bases). CDR1 and CDR2 from the germline V gene are LNHNV and YYDKDF (reference sequence). The CDR3 runs to 15 residues. V was trimmed by 3 bases and J by 2 bases, leaving 13 bases between them. CDR3 nucleotides: TGTGCCACCAGCAGGAGGACAGTGAAGCAAGAGACCCAGTACTTC. Protein product: CATSRRTVKQETQYF.

This clonotype was seen more than once but under ten times. J is TRBJ1-1 and V is TRBV28; 9 bases line up with TRBD1. Germline V gene sequence: CDR1 MDHEN, CDR2 SYDVKM. Trimming at V came to 5 bases and at J to 5 bases, leaving 9 bases not matched to a gene. The CDR3 loop spans 15 amino acids. The CDR3, as DNA: TGTGCCAGCAGTCCCAACGGACAGGGGAGTACTGAAGCTTTCTTT. It is translated as CASSPNGQGSTEAFF.

This clonotype showed up many times. The chain carries TRBV28 and TRBJ2-1; a possible D gene is TRBD1 (6 bases). The germline V gene has CDR1 MDHEN and CDR2 SYDVKM. Trimming took 5 bases from V and 1 from J, leaving 15 bases between them. The CDR3 consists of 16 residues. CDR3 in amino acids: CASSSEGEISYNEQFF. The CDR3 DNA is TGTGCCAGCAGTAGTGAGGGGGAGATTTCCTACAATGAGCAGTTCTTC.